Each of the 32 T cell receptor beta chains below was sequenced from the same sample in a study of CD4 and CD8 cells across lung adenocarcinoma regions. TCRdb re-analysed the PCR reads in MiXCR, keeping a single row per CDR3 protein. The table has roughly 19,000 distinct CDR3 sequences, roughly half seen once; the top ten hold 55%. Sequenced input: CD8+ T cells from the center of a lung tumor. These receptors came from a female donor with lung adenocarcinoma. The CD4 and CD8 labels of this study may be unreliable.

By share, this clonotype ranks as medium-sized. The rearrangement links TRBV12-3 or TRBV12-4 to TRBJ2-5, with D perhaps matching TRBD2 (6 bases). This CDR3 spans 16 amino acids. Trimming removed 6 bases from V and 11 bases from J, with 28 bases in between. The CDR3 coding sequence is TGTGCCAGCAGCCCATTCAGCGGTGGTGGGGTTCGGGAGCAGTACTTC. Translation gives CASSPFSGGGVREQYF.

There are many counts of this clonotype. The chain has TRBV9 and TRBJ2-1, with D possibly matching TRBD2 (6 bases). Germline CDR1 and CDR2: SGDLS and YYNGEE. CDR3 length: 18 residues. With 0 bases removed from V and 0 bases from J, the gap between germline ends came to 16 bases. The CDR3 spells CASSVALASESSYNEQFF. The CDR3 region has the DNA TGTGCCAGCAGCGTAGCGTTGGCTAGCGAGAGCTCCTACAATGAGCAGTTCTTC.

The chain recombines TRBV3-1 with TRBJ2-3; D is possibly TRBD1 (6 bases). The CDR3 is 16 residues long. The germline V gene encodes CDR1 LGHDT and CDR2 YNNKEL (reference sequence). Trimming stripped 1 base from V and 1 base from J, with 12 bases between. The CDR3 region is CASSQARYRGTDTQYF. Written as DNA, the CDR3 is TGTGCCAGCAGCCAAGCTCGGTACAGGGGCACAGATACGCAGTATTTT.

This clonotype is a singleton in its sample. Without the conserved terminal phenylalanine or tryptophan, this CDR3 likely stems from a read error. V usage is TRBV24-1 and J usage is TRBJ2-5, with 15 bases identical to TRBD2. The DNA end is more similar to TRBJ2-1, so the J call may be wrong. Germline CDR1 KGHDR, CDR2 SFDVKD. CDR3 length: 22 amino acids. CDR3 in amino acids: CATSDFRPGLAGGYERDNEQFP. CDR3 nucleotide sequence: TGTGCCACCAGTGATTTCCGCCCCGGACTAGCGGGAGGGTACGAGAGGGACAATGAGCAGTTCCCC.

This clonotype was seen more than once but under ten times. DNA of the CDR3: TGTGCCAGCAGAGCACTAGCGGGAGGACATCATAGTGAGCAGTACTTC. Translated, it gives CASRALAGGHHSEQYF. This chain joins TRBV6-1 and TRBJ2-5; the match to TRBD2 covers 12 bases. The length of the CDR3 is 16 residues. Germline V CDR1 and CDR2: MNHNS, SASEGT. V lost 6 bases, J lost 11 bases, and 16 bases stayed unmatched.

The chain is built from TRBV6-5 and TRBJ2-3; D remains ambiguous. Trimming removed 1 base at V and 8 bases at J, with 4 bases between. The CDR3 is 11 residues long. CDR1 is MNHEY, CDR2 SVGAGI, per germline. The CDR3 DNA reads as TGTGCCAGCAGTTACTTCGGTACGCAGTATTTT. Amino acids: CASSYFGTQYF.

Only a few counts were recorded for this clonotype. V and J are TRBV27 and TRBJ2-2, with 9 bases that match TRBD2. The CDR3 consists of 15 residues. The V and J ends lost 3 bases and 7 bases, in that order; junction bases with no gene match: 6. The germline V gene has CDR1 MNHEY and CDR2 SMNVEV (reference sequence). The CDR3 sequence: CASSLSPSGVGELFF. The CDR3 region has the DNA TGTGCCAGCAGTTTGTCGCCTAGCGGGGTCGGGGAGCTGTTTTTT.

The table lists this clonotype with a few counts. The rearrangement links TRBV6-1 to TRBJ2-5, with 7 bases matching TRBD2. This CDR3 is built from 13 residues. Germline-derived CDR1 and CDR2 are MNHNS and SASEGT. With 8 bases clipped from V and 11 bases from J, the junction kept 14 bases outside the gene matches. The CDR3 sequence: CASSLGGGREQYF. The CDR3 DNA sequence: TGTGCCAGCTCCCTTGGGGGGGGTCGGGAGCAGTACTTC.

Note on this clonotype: Germline is not matched at one junction end, which may reflect a read error. The chain combines TRBV27 with TRBJ2-5; D is perhaps TRBD1 or TRBD2 (5 bases each). CDR1 and CDR2 (germline): MNHEY, SMNVEV (reference sequence). The CDR3 consists of 16 residues. The DNA of the CDR3 is TGTGCCAGCAGGGGGATGGGGCAGGGAGAGCCAGATACGCAGTACTTT. This encodes CASRGMGQGEPDTQYF.

This clonotype was recorded once. A junction end diverges from the germline sequence, so it may reflect a read error. CDR3 amino acids: CAGGRGPDTQYF. The CDR3 nucleotides are TGTGCCGGCGGCCGTGGCCCAGATACGCAGTATTTC. The chain carries TRBV11-2 and TRBJ2-3, with D hard to call. CDR1 is SGHAT and CDR2 is FQNNGV in the germline V gene. This CDR3 region has 12 residues.

Points on this clonotype: Sequence at one end of the junction differs from germline and may be a read error. The chain carries TRBV6-1 and TRBJ2-5; D is possibly TRBD1 (7 bases). The length of the CDR3 is 15 residues. Germline assignment: CDR1 MNHNS and CDR2 SASEGT. The CDR3 DNA reads TGTGCCAGCGGGCAGGGGGGCGGGGCCCCAGATACCCAGTACTTT. Protein product: CASGQGGGAPDTQYF.

A single count supports this clonotype. One end of the junction is discordant with germline, which a read error may explain. This sequence joins TRBV27 and TRBJ2-3, with D perhaps being TRBD1 or TRBD2 (5 bases each). CDR3 length: 16 amino acids. Germline CDR1 reads MNHEY; CDR2 reads SMNVEV (reference sequence). CDR3 DNA sequence: TGTGCGTGCCGTGTCACGGGGCTGAGAGGCACAGATACGCAGTATTTC. Its translation: CACRVTGLRGTDTQYF.

V is TRBV10-1 and J is TRBJ2-3; D may be TRBD2 (6 bases). The CDR3 sequence is 13 residues long. V gave up 6 bases and J gave up 4 bases, with 11 bases separating them. Germline V gene lookup returns CDR1 WNHNN and CDR2 SYGVQD (reference sequence). CDR3 sequence reads: CASRTSPPDTQYF. CDR3 coding DNA: TGCGCCAGCAGAACTAGCCCCCCAGATACGCAGTATTTT.

The genes are TRBV6-5 and TRBJ2-7; TRBD1 is a possible D gene (6 bases). Germline lookup yields CDR1 MNHEY and CDR2 SVGAGI. CDR3 length equals 15 residues. Trimming stripped 5 bases from V and 0 bases from J, with 14 bases between. CDR3 amino acids: CASSLDRLASYEQYF. As DNA, the CDR3 is TGTGCCAGCAGTCTCGACAGGTTGGCCTCCTACGAGCAGTACTTC.

There are many counts of this clonotype. In DNA, the CDR3 is TGTGCCAGCAGCTTACCGCGGGGAAGCACAGATACGCAGTATTTT. It yields the protein CASSLPRGSTDTQYF. This chain uses TRBV7-2 with TRBJ2-3; weak D call: TRBD2 (6 bases). The CDR3 extends over 15 amino acids. Germline loops: CDR1 SGHTA, CDR2 FQGNSA. Trimming pared 2 bases from V and 0 bases from J, leaving 9 bases between.

The J gene is TRBJ1-1, the V gene TRBV6-5; no clear D. The V and J ends lost 0 bases and 7 bases respectively, with 9 bases between them. The V gene's germline CDR1 is MNHEY and CDR2 SVGAGI. The CDR3 spans 13 residues. The DNA of the CDR3 is TGTGCCAGCAGTTACTCAGGGATGGGTGAAGCTTTCTTT. It encodes CASSYSGMGEAFF.

This chain connects TRBV14 to TRBJ2-1; 7 nucleotides line up with TRBD1. V dropped 4 bases and J dropped 4; count of bases not matched to a gene: 7. The CDR3 has 15 amino acids. The germline gives CDR1 SGHDN, CDR2 FVKESK. The DNA for the CDR3 is TGTGCCAGCAGCCGGGGACAGCGTAGGTACAATGAGCAGTTCTTC. Protein product: CASSRGQRRYNEQFF. The entire variable domain, with the rest obtained from reference TRBV14 and TRBJ2-1, is as follows: EAGVTQFPSHSVIEKGQTVTLRCDPISGHDNLYWYRRVMGKEIKFLLHFVKESKQDESGMPNNRFLAERTGGTYSTLKVQPAELEDSGVYFCASSRGQRRYNEQFFGPGTRLTVL.

This clonotype was observed a few times. The genes are TRBV6-1 and TRBJ2-4; a weak D match, TRBD2 (5 bases). The J call may be in error: the DNA end matches TRBJ2-7 better. The CDR3 loop spans 13 amino acids. Germline V gene data show CDR1 as MNHNS and CDR2 as SASEGT. The CDR3 nucleotides are TGTGCCAGCGAGACCGCCTTAGCGAGCGAGCAGTACTTC. This sequence encodes CASETALASEQYF.

For this clonotype: The junction differs from germline at one of its ends, possibly a read error. This chain connects TRBV6-1 to TRBJ2-4, with a possible D match to TRBD2 (5 bases). This CDR3 region has 14 residues. Germline lookup yields CDR1 MNHNS and CDR2 SASEGT. CDR3: CGGTGLGAKNTQYF. The CDR3 DNA reads as TGCGGCGGCACCGGGCTGGGAGCCAAAAACACTCAGTACTTC.

This clonotype was seen a few times. The gene calls are TRBV6-1 and TRBJ2-1; TRBD2 matches 10 bases. The germline gives CDR1 MNHNS, CDR2 SASEGT. The V segment lost 7 bases and the J segment 3 bases; nucleotides outside the gene matches: 9. This CDR3 region has 16 residues. The CDR3 region has the DNA TGTGCCAGCAAATTAGGACTAGCGGATAACTACAATGAGCAGTTCTTC. Amino acid sequence: CASKLGLADNYNEQFF.

The rearrangement links TRBV6-1 to TRBJ2-5, with TRBD1 as a possible D gene (5 bases). CDR1 and CDR2 (germline): MNHNS, SASEGT. Trimming removed 6 bases from V and 4 bases from J, with 12 bases in between. CDR3 length: 13 residues. CDR3 bases: TGTGCCAGCAGAGGGGTTGATGCAGAGACCCAGTACTTC. Protein product: CASRGVDAETQYF.

In the case of this clonotype: A much larger clonotype is one base distant, so this may be a read error. The chain couples TRBV4-3 to TRBJ2-1, with 12 bases fitting TRBD2. Germline loops: CDR1 LGHNA, CDR2 YSLEER. The J segment lost 8 bases and the V segment lost 4 bases, leaving 6 bases of the junction unmatched. This CDR3 comprises 15 residues. CDR3 DNA: TGCGCCAGCAGCCGGGCTAGCGGGGGGGCCCATGAGCAGTTCTTC. Its protein product is CASSRASGGAHEQFF.

This clonotype was recorded once. At one of its ends the junction is not consistent with the germline gene, which may arise from a read error. The chain employs TRBV7-6 and TRBJ2-4; no definite D call. The germline CDR1 and CDR2 sequences are SGHVS and FNYEAQ. The CDR3 extends over 13 amino acids. The CDR3 loop is CASGLRARDMQYF. In nucleotides, the CDR3 is TGTGCCAGCGGCTTGAGAGCCAGAGACATGCAGTACTTC.

This clonotype has a handful of counts. The chain links TRBV6-1 to TRBJ2-1; 13 bases are a match to TRBD2. From germline, CDR1 is MNHNS and CDR2 SASEGT. Trimming cost V 5 bases and J 2 bases; bases outside gene matches: 3. The CDR3 loop spans 16 amino acids. The DNA of the CDR3 is TGTGCCAGCAGTAGGACTAGCGGGAGCGCCTACAATGAGCAGTTCTTC. Translated: CASSRTSGSAYNEQFF.

The rearrangement links TRBV27 to TRBJ1-2; TRBD1 is a possible D gene (6 bases). The CDR3 spans 15 residues. CDR1 and CDR2 from the germline V gene are MNHEY and SMNVEV (reference sequence). V was cut by 6 bases and J by 3 bases, with 17 bases left in between. As DNA, the CDR3 is TGTGCCAGCAGGACTGTCGGGGGGGCCGACTATGGCTACACCTTC. This gives the protein CASRTVGGADYGYTF.

This clonotype has more than one count but fewer than ten. This sequence joins TRBV10-1 and TRBJ2-3; TRBD1 might be the D (5 bases). Trimming cost V 0 bases and J 5 bases, with 12 bases left between them. Germline CDR1 is WNHNN and CDR2 is SYGVQD (reference sequence). CDR3 length equals 15 residues. Here the CDR3 DNA reads TGCGCCAGCAGTGAGTCGGGCAGGGATATAGATACGCAGTATTTT. The encoded protein is CASSESGRDIDTQYF.

This clonotype was counted only a few times. This sequence joins TRBV6-1 and TRBJ2-7, with TRBD2 matching 10 bases. The CDR3 extends over 15 amino acids. Germline V gene sequence: CDR1 MNHNS, CDR2 SASEGT. V lost 2 bases, J lost 5 bases, and 6 bases stayed unmatched. CDR3: CASSESSGRSNEQYF. CDR3 bases: TGTGCCAGCAGTGAAAGTAGCGGGAGGTCGAACGAGCAGTACTTC.

The chain employs TRBV6-1 and TRBJ1-6, with 8 bases that match TRBD1. CDR1 MNHNS and CDR2 SASEGT come from the germline V gene. This CDR3 comprises 15 residues. The junction had 5 bases not matched to a gene; V was cut back by 4 bases and J by 6 bases. The CDR3 DNA reads as TGTGCCAGCAGTGCACTGGACAGGGCTAATTCACCCCTCCACTTT. Its protein product is CASSALDRANSPLHF.

This clonotype was recorded at least ten times. The chain joins TRBV6-4 to TRBJ2-1; TRBD2 matches 7 bases. Per germline, CDR1 MRHNA and CDR2 SNTAGT. V was pared by 2 bases and J by 8 bases, with 9 bases of the junction left unmatched. This CDR3 region has 15 residues. The CDR3 DNA reads as TGTGCCAGCAGTGACCCTGGACTAGGGGTCGATGAGCAGTTCTTC. It codes for CASSDPGLGVDEQFF.

In its sample, this clonotype was seen a few times. V and J are TRBV6-5 and TRBJ2-5; 8 bases map to TRBD1. This CDR3 spans 16 amino acids. Trimming cost V 0 bases and J 5 bases; bases outside gene matches: 8. Per the germline V gene, CDR1 is MNHEY and CDR2 is SVGAGI. CDR3 sequence reads: CASSYSGTGRVETQYF. The CDR3 DNA sequence: TGTGCCAGCAGTTACTCGGGGACAGGCCGTGTGGAGACCCAGTACTTC.

In this sample, this clonotype turned up a few times. The V gene is TRBV10-3, the J gene TRBJ2-1; maybe TRBD2 (6 bases). The CDR3 runs to 14 residues. V lost 5 bases and J lost 5, with 13 bases in between. Germline V gene data show CDR1 as ENHRY and CDR2 as SYGVKD. Here the CDR3 DNA reads TGTGCCATCAGTCCGGGGGAGTATAACAATGAGCAGTTCTTC. As protein: CAISPGEYNNEQFF.

The J gene is TRBJ1-1, the V gene TRBV12-3 or TRBV12-4; 7 positions match TRBD1. V shed 4 bases, J shed 5 bases, and the junction held 7 bases outside the gene matches. There are 14 residues in the CDR3. The CDR3 spells CASSSQGQMTEAFF. Here the CDR3 DNA reads TGTGCCAGCAGTTCACAGGGGCAGATGACTGAAGCTTTCTTT.